The clone carrying this TCR beta chain was counted a few times. The CDR3 has 13 amino acids. V was cut by 3 bases and J by 5 bases, with 11 bases left in between. Germline V gene sequence: CDR1 SGHRS, CDR2 YFSETQ. These data originate in a study of PD-L1 blockade in urothelial cancer. On the study more broadly: Male sex and bladder-origin urothelial cancer characterized about 85% of the 29 patients. Prior chemotherapy regimens per patient numbered 0 to 3.

Time point here: peripheral blood 6 weeks after treatment start. Synthetic spike-ins, TCR analog templates, were added into each PCR. Assay: immunoSEQ multiplex PCR; the TCRdb copy retains only in-frame clones and omits some. There are around 53,000 clones in the sample; about 85% occur only once, and approximately 1.8% lies in the top ten. This TCR derives from a man in his fifties or sixties with urothelial cancer. The sample consisted of PBMCs, taken around atezolizumab (anti-PD-L1) treatment. This chain uses TRBV5-1 with TRBJ1-1, with TRBD1 as a possible D gene (6 bases). DNA of the CDR3: TGCGCCAGCAGCTGGGGGCAGGGGACTGAAGCTTTCTTT. It encodes CASSWGQGTEAFF.